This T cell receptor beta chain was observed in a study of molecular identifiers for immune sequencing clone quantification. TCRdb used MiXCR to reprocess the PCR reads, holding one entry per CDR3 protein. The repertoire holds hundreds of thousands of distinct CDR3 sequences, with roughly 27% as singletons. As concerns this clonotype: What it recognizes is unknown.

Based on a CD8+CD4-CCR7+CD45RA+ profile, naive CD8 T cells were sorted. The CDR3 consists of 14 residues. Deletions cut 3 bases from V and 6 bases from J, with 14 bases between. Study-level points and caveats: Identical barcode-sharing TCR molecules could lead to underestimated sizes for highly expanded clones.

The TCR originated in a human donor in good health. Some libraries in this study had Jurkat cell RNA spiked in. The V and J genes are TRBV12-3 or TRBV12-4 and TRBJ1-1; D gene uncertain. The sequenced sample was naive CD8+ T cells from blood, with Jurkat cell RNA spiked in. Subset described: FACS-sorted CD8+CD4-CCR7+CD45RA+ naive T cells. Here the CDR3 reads CASSLGHDVAEAFF. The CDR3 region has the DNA TGTGCCAGCAGTTTGGGCCATGACGTCGCTGAAGCTTTCTTT.